What follows describes a single TCR beta chain. Time point of the sample: peripheral blood 6 weeks after treatment start. The data derive from a study of PD-L1 blockade in urothelial cancer. Data came from immunoSEQ multiplex PCR; TCRdb stores just in-frame clones and leaves some out. The sample includes roughly 45,000 clones, about 82% of them seen just once. The CDR3 sequence is 15 residues long. Germline V gives CDR1 MNHNS, CDR2 SASEGT. V lost 2 bases, J lost 3 bases, and 11 bases lay in between. V gene TRBV6-1 combines with J gene TRBJ2-1; possibly TRBD1 for D (7 bases). The sequencing used PBMCs, collected around atezolizumab (anti-PD-L1) treatment. This clonotype was sampled from a man between 65 and 85 years old with urothelial cancer. The CDR3 here is CASSERRDSYNEQFF. The CDR3 DNA follows: TGTGCCAGCAGTGAACGGCGGGACAGCTACAATGAGCAGTTCTTC.